Described below is a single TCR beta chain sequence and its context. This entry belongs to a study of long-term antiretroviral therapy in people with HIV. V was trimmed by 1 base and J by 1 base, leaving 10 bases between them. The CDR3 has 15 amino acids. In germline, CDR1 is SGHAT, CDR2 FQNNGV. The immunoSEQ assay was v3.0, run at survey level. Produced via immunoSEQ multiplex PCR; TCRdb's table is partial and in-frame only. The table has about 16,000 clones, 85% to 95% seen once; the top ten hold about 1.4%. The rearrangement uses TRBV11-2 and TRBJ2-5; D unresolved. The clonotype comes from a young man with HIV. This specimen was unsorted PBMCs, taken 10 to 13 years after starting antiretroviral therapy. CDR3 in amino acids: CASSLGVSLQETQYF. CDR3 nucleotides: TGTGCCAGCAGCTTAGGGGTTAGCCTCCAAGAGACCCAGTACTTC.